This T cell receptor beta chain was sequenced for a study of early T cells in non-severe SARS-CoV-2 infection. Germline CDR1 and CDR2: MNHEY and SVGEGT. CDR3 length equals 14 residues. The trim removed 6 bases at V and 4 bases at J, leaving 6 bases unmatched. TCRdb re-derived calls from the 5' RACE reads in MiXCR, one entry per CDR3 protein. The sample carries about 27,000 distinct CDR3 sequences, around 4% recorded once. The V call is TRBV6-2 or TRBV6-3, the J call TRBJ1-5, with TRBD1 matching 7 bases. This clonotype originated in an adult who was a healthcare worker with PCR-confirmed SARS-CoV-2 infection or an uninfected control (not recorded which). The specimen was whole blood. The DNA of the CDR3 is TGTGCCAGCAGCCCCCCAGGGGGAAATCAGCCCCAGCATTTT. Translated: CASSPPGGNQPQHF.